This T cell receptor beta chain was captured by sequencing in a study of shared clonotypes between healthy human individuals. Study-level results: Few donors limited the genetic and exposure-history diversity represented. Compared with memory subsets, naive subsets generally had larger estimated richness.

The CDR3 contains 17 residues. V lost 4 bases and J lost 8; bases outside the gene matches: 16. Per the germline V gene, CDR1 is SGDLS and CDR2 is YYNGEE. Genomic DNA (from each subset) was split evenly across several immunoSEQ plates. Data came from immunoSEQ multiplex PCR; TCRdb stores just in-frame clones and leaves some out. The sample lists under 2,500,000 clones, nearly 97% occurring once. HIV-negative, healthy adults without recent acute infections or vaccinations were the donors. To note about this clone: The target antigen is unknown.

This TCR derives from a man between 18 and 29 years old in good health. V is TRBV9 and J is TRBJ2-4, with 9 positions matching TRBD1. The sample was naive CD4+ T cells sorted from blood. The subset here: CD45RA+ positively selected. CDR3 sequence (DNA): TGTGCCAGCAGCTCCGGCTCGAATACAGGGGGCGCCGACATTCAGTACTTC. Protein: CASSSGSNTGGADIQYF.